The 9 T cell receptor beta chains in this list originate from one sample, sequenced in a study of memory CD4+ T cells and cytomegalovirus serostatus. Single viable CD3+CD4+CD8-CD45RO+ cells were sorted as the memory CD4+ T cells. This table comes from immunoSEQ multiplex PCR, and its TCRdb copy is limited to in-frame clones, with some not included. The data contain roughly 42,000 clones, about three quarters of them singletons. Sequencing was carried out using memory CD4+ T cells from blood. These receptors all stem from an adult in good health and CMV-seronegative.

J is TRBJ2-3 and V is TRBV7-6, with D uncertain. The CDR3 extends over 17 amino acids. Germline-derived CDR1 and CDR2 are SGHVS and FNYEAQ. Trimming took off 2 bases at V and 0 bases at J, with 15 bases between the two ends. The CDR3 sequence: CASSLLSLTSSTDTQYF. Here the CDR3 DNA reads TGTGCCAGCAGCTTACTCAGCCTCACTTCTAGCACAGATACGCAGTATTTT.

This clone was seen only once. The V call is TRBV7-9, the J call TRBJ2-1, with D possibly called TRBD1 or TRBD2 (5 bases each). CDR3 length: 16 amino acids. With 5 bases removed from V and 10 bases from J, the gap between germline ends came to 24 bases. Per germline, CDR1 SEHNR and CDR2 FQNEAQ (reference sequence). CDR3 region: CASSRGTGTAEAEQFF. In nucleotides, the CDR3 is TGTGCCAGCAGCCGAGGGACCGGGACCGCCGAGGCCGAGCAGTTCTTC.

The V call is TRBV2, the J call TRBJ1-1; D remains unclear. The germline gives CDR1 SNHLY, CDR2 FYNNEI. The CDR3 has 13 residues. The V end lost 5 bases, the J end lost 3 bases, and 10 bases lay between the germline ends. In DNA, the CDR3 is TGTGCCAGCAGTAACACAGAAGACACTGAAGCTTTCTTT. This encodes CASSNTEDTEAFF.

The genes are TRBV5-4 and TRBJ2-1; 8 bases line up with TRBD1. The trim removed 0 bases at V and 4 bases at J, leaving 6 bases unmatched. The CDR3 consists of 16 residues. Germline values: CDR1 SGHNT, CDR2 YYREEE (reference sequence). Here the CDR3 DNA reads TGTGCCAGCAGCTTGGGACAGGGGCTATTTTACAATGAGCAGTTCTTC. Its translation is CASSLGQGLFYNEQFF.

The CDR3 protein is CASSFSGESYEQYF. The CDR3 DNA follows: TGCGCCAGCAGCTTTTCAGGGGAGTCCTACGAGCAGTACTTC. This rearrangement joins TRBV5-1 to TRBJ2-7; a weak D match, TRBD1 (6 bases). The V end lost 2 bases, the J end lost 1 base, and 10 bases lay between the germline ends. Germline V gives CDR1 SGHRS, CDR2 YFSETQ. This CDR3 has 14 amino acids.

The chain uses TRBV10-2 and TRBJ1-1; maybe TRBD1 (5 bases). The CDR3 runs to 13 residues. The germline V and J ends were trimmed by 4 bases and 2 bases, with 8 bases remaining between them. Per germline, CDR1 WSHSY and CDR2 SAAADI. DNA of the CDR3: TGCGCCAGCAGTGGTGGGACTAACACTGAAGCTTTCTTT. Translated, it gives CASSGGTNTEAFF.

The chain joins TRBV6-1 to TRBJ2-7; TRBD1 aligns across 8 bases. Per the germline V gene, CDR1 is MNHNS and CDR2 is SASEGT. V lost 6 bases, J lost 6 bases, and 7 bases stayed unmatched. The CDR3 extends over 13 amino acids. The CDR3 sequence is CASSLGQGAEQYF. CDR3 bases: TGTGCCAGCAGCCTCGGACAGGGAGCCGAGCAGTACTTC.

The genes are TRBV10-3 and TRBJ2-5; 8 bases are shared with TRBD2. CDR3 length equals 15 residues. Germline V gives CDR1 ENHRY, CDR2 SYGVKD. J lost 3 bases, V lost 4 bases, and 7 bases had no gene match. CDR3 in amino acids: CAISGPRGAEETQYF. CDR3 sequence (DNA): TGTGCCATCAGTGGACCGCGGGGGGCGGAAGAGACCCAGTACTTC.

V gene TRBV30 combines with J gene TRBJ1-4; D not certain. V was shortened by 4 bases and J by 6 bases, with 15 bases between the two germline ends. The CDR3 runs 14 residues. Germline-derived CDR1 and CDR2 are GTSNPN and SVGIG (reference sequence). The CDR3 protein is CAWTGPLDYEKLFF. CDR3 coding DNA: TGTGCCTGGACCGGACCCCTGGACTATGAAAAACTGTTTTTT.